This T cell receptor (beta chain) comes out of a study of metastatic and nonmetastatic thyroid tumors. Study details: Malignant and benign thyroid patients had repertoires compared in peripheral blood and tumor or nodule tissue. Study-level results: Malignant thyroid tumors reportedly exceeded benign nodules significantly in TCR beta diversity, with the difference appearing in blood and tumor.

Among the patients, none had received any treatment before thyroid surgery. As originally analysed: To classify distant metastasis in papillary thyroid cancer, a model was built from CDR3 differences across clinicopathological groups. TCRdb reanalyzed the PCR reads via MiXCR. Clone size and V and J calls follow TCRdb, not the original study. Counted here are 15,000 to 20,000 clones, roughly 31% occurring once; the ten biggest clones make up approximately 10%. Trimming took 2 bases from V and 10 from J; bases not matched to a gene: 13. CDR3 size: 15 residues. The V gene's germline CDR1 is MNHEY and CDR2 SMNVEV (reference sequence). As regards this clone: Its specificity is not known.

This clonotype was sampled from a female donor with papillary thyroid cancer or a benign thyroid nodule (not recorded which). Some clones in this sample may be carry-over from other donors' samples. V is TRBV27 and J is TRBJ1-1, with 7 bases fitting TRBD1. The sequencing input was blood. The CDR3 nucleotides read TGTGCCAGCAGTTTAAGCAGGGGGATTTTGAATGTAGCTTTCTTT. Its translation: CASSLSRGILNVAFF.